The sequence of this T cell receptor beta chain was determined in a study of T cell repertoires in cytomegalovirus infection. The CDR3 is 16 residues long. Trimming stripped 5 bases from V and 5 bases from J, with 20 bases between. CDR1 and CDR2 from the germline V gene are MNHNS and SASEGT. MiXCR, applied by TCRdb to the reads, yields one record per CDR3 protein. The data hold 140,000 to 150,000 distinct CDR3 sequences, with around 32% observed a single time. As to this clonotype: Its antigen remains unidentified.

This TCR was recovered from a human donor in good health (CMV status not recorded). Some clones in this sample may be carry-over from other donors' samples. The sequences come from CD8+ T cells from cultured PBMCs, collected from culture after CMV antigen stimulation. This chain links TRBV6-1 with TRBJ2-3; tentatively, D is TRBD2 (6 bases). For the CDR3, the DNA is TGTGCCAGCAGTTCTTTGGACTATAGGGTGAGAGATACGCAGTATTTT. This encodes CASSSLDYRVRDTQYF.